Below, 8 T cell receptor beta chains from the same sample are listed, as sequenced in a study of blood T cell repertoires in COVID-19. Sequencing was performed with immunoSEQ multiplex PCR; in TCRdb, only in-frame clones are kept and a portion is missing. This sample has roughly 29,000 clones, with around 85% found just once. The sample taken for sequencing was peripheral blood. All receptors come from a woman aged 55-69 years with acute or convalescent COVID-19.

The rearrangement uses TRBV6-2 or TRBV6-3 and TRBJ1-2; 8 nucleotides match TRBD1. The length of the CDR3 is 13 residues. CDR1 and CDR2 (germline): MNHEY, SVGEGT. Unmatched junction bases numbered 2, after V lost 6 bases and J lost 2 bases. In DNA, the CDR3 is TGTGCCAGCAGCGGGGACAGGAACTATGGCTACACCTTC. Protein sequence: CASSGDRNYGYTF.

The chain combines TRBV6-1 with TRBJ1-3; D remains ambiguous. The germline gives CDR1 MNHNS, CDR2 SASEGT. Deletions cut 8 bases from V and 1 base from J, with 15 bases between. This CDR3 comprises 15 residues. CDR3 region: CASEVRLPSGNTIYF. The CDR3 coding sequence is TGTGCCAGCGAGGTTCGGCTGCCTTCTGGAAACACCATATATTTT.

V and J are TRBV7-9 and TRBJ1-1; D is unclear. Trimming stripped 3 bases from V and 8 bases from J, with 13 bases between. The CDR3 contains 13 residues. Germline V gene data show CDR1 as SEHNR and CDR2 as FQNEAQ (reference sequence). For the CDR3, the DNA is TGTGCCAGCAGCTTGTACCAGGCAGAAGAAGCTTTCTTT. Translating it yields CASSLYQAEEAFF.

The J gene is TRBJ2-1, the V gene TRBV5-1; 16 bases map to TRBD2. CDR1 is SGHRS and CDR2 is YFSETQ in the germline V gene. V shed 4 bases, J shed 2 bases, and the junction held 6 bases outside the gene matches. The CDR3 is 18 amino acids. The CDR3 DNA reads TGCGCCAGCAGCCAGCCGGGACTAGCGGGGGGGCCCTACAATGAGCAGTTCTTC. As protein: CASSQPGLAGGPYNEQFF.

The gene calls are TRBV20-1 and TRBJ2-7; D is unresolved. The CDR3 runs 11 residues. The germline V gene encodes CDR1 DFQATT and CDR2 SNEGSKA (reference sequence). V lost 8 bases and J lost 0, with 8 bases in between. The CDR3 region has the DNA TGCAGTTCATCGAGCTCCTACGAGCAGTACTTC. It codes for CSSSSSYEQYF.

This chain uses TRBV10-3 with TRBJ2-3; 10 nucleotides line up with TRBD2. Looked up from germline, CDR1 is ENHRY and CDR2 is SYGVKD. Germline trimming cut 10 bases from V and 4 bases from J; bases unmatched to any gene: 11. The CDR3 length is 15 residues. CDR3 bases: TGTGCCAACTCCGAGCGGGGGGGCCTCTCAGATACGCAGTATTTT. Translation: CANSERGGLSDTQYF.

CDR3 region: CASSQAGGPYNEQFF. CDR3 DNA: TGTGCCAGCAGCCAAGCAGGAGGACCCTACAATGAGCAGTTCTTC. The J gene is TRBJ2-1, the V gene TRBV14, with D possibly being TRBD2 (5 bases). Trimming removed 1 base at V and 2 bases at J, with 9 bases between. The germline gives CDR1 SGHDN, CDR2 FVKESK. The CDR3 is 15 residues long.

The chain uses TRBV5-1 and TRBJ2-5, with 9 bases fitting TRBD1. Germline V gene sequence: CDR1 SGHRS, CDR2 YFSETQ. The CDR3 has 16 residues. V gave up 0 bases and J gave up 2 bases; unmatched junction bases: 5. CDR3 region: CASSLGQGGLQETQYF. CDR3 nucleotides: TGCGCCAGCAGCTTGGGACAGGGGGGGCTTCAAGAGACCCAGTACTTC.